This is a list of T cell receptor beta chains from one sample in a study of cytomegalovirus exposure and HLA in healthy donors. Sequencing used immunoSEQ multiplex PCR; TCRdb keeps in-frame clones, though not all of them. The table shows around 350,000 clones, with roughly 89% occurring only once. Sequencing used PBMCs. These receptors originate from a woman aged 18 to 35 in good health and CMV-seronegative. The CDR3 runs from the conserved cysteine through the conserved F or W. D genes are given only for firm matches. The size entry is marked missing in some rows and otherwise reads once, few, many or a size class.

J gene	V gene	CDR3 length	clone size	D gene	CDR3 DNA	CDR3 protein
TRBJ2-1	TRBV30	15	once	.	TGTGCCTGGAGCGTGGAAGGGGGTTGGTACAATGAGCAGTTCTTC	CAWSVEGGWYNEQFF
TRBJ2-5	TRBV6-5	13	.	.	TGTGCCAGTCCATCGTCACTAGAAGAGACCCAGTACTTC	CASPSSLEETQYF
TRBJ2-7	TRBV21-1	16	.	.	TGTGCCAGCAGCAAAGAGTCCGGGACAGGGGACTACGAGCAGTACTTC	CASSKESGTGDYEQYF
TRBJ1-2	TRBV2	16	once	TRBD1	TGTGCCAGCAGGATCTTCGGGACAGGGTATGGCTATGGCTACACCTTC	CASRIFGTGYGYGYTF
TRBJ1-6	TRBV7-9	18	.	TRBD1	TGTGCCAGCAGCTCATTACTGAGGGGGCGCGACTTAAATTCACCCCTCCACTTT	CASSSLLRGRDLNSPLHF
TRBJ2-3	TRBV2	14	few	TRBD1	TGTGCCATAAGGACAGGTAGTATCCCAGATACGCAGTATTTT	CAIRTGSIPDTQYF
TRBJ2-2	TRBV6-5	15	.	TRBD1	TGTGCCAGCAGCCCCGACAGGGGGTTCACCGGGGAGCTGTTTTTT	CASSPDRGFTGELFF
TRBJ1-3	TRBV5-1	14	.	.	TGCGCCAGCAGTACGGCAGGGTATGGAAACACCATATATTTT	CASSTAGYGNTIYF
TRBJ1-1	TRBV10-3	14	.	TRBD1	TGTGCCATCAGCCCACAGGGGGCGCGAACTGAAGCTTTCTTT	CAISPQGARTEAFF
TRBJ1-3	TRBV28	16	once	.	TGTGCCAGCAGTTCAACAGGCCGGACCTCTGGAAACACCATATATTTT	CASSSTGRTSGNTIYF
TRBJ1-2	TRBV7-8	16	.	.	TGTGCCAGCAGCTTAGCAGGGCAGGGGTCTTGGTATGGCTACACCTTC	CASSLAGQGSWYGYTF
TRBJ2-7	TRBV30	13	.	TRBD2	TGTGCCTGGAGTGAAGCGGGAGCGAACGAGCAGTACTTC	CAWSEAGANEQYF
TRBJ2-3	TRBV10-2	14	.	TRBD2	TGCGCCAGCCGACTAGCGGCGTTCACAGATACGCAGTATTTT	CASRLAAFTDTQYF
TRBJ1-3	TRBV7-9	12	.	.	TGTGCCAGCAGCTCCTTTGGAAACACCATATATTTT	CASSSFGNTIYF